Below, 22 T cell receptor beta chains from the same sample are listed, as sequenced in a study of PD-L1 blockade in urothelial cancer. Data came from immunoSEQ multiplex PCR; TCRdb stores just in-frame clones and leaves some out. The table lists under 30,000 clones, roughly 86% of them singletons, with roughly 3% in the top ten. The material was PBMCs, obtained around atezolizumab (anti-PD-L1) treatment. The receptors come from a man aged 50 to 59 with urothelial cancer.

The chain combines TRBV27 with TRBJ2-7, with 13 bases that match TRBD2. There are 17 residues in the CDR3. Trimming took 8 bases from V and 4 from J; bases not matched to a gene: 14. Per germline, CDR1 MNHEY and CDR2 SMNVEV (reference sequence). CDR3 region: CASRGPTGLAGVYEQYF. As DNA, the CDR3 is TGTGCCAGCCGCGGCCCAACAGGACTAGCGGGAGTGTACGAGCAGTACTTC.

The chain is built from TRBV7-9 and TRBJ1-4, with 11 positions matching TRBD1. There are 13 residues in the CDR3. Per the germline V gene, CDR1 is SEHNR and CDR2 is FQNEAQ (reference sequence). J gave up 14 bases and V 5 bases, and 7 bases lay outside the gene matches. CDR3 nucleotide sequence: TGTGCCAGCAGCAGGGACAGGGGGGGATGGCTGTTTTTT. Translation: CASSRDRGGWLFF.

The rearrangement links TRBV28 to TRBJ1-5; 8 positions match TRBD1. Germline assignment: CDR1 MDHEN and CDR2 SYDVKM. The CDR3 is 12 residues long. This CDR3 reads CAVQGVNQPQHF. CDR3 nucleotide sequence: TGTGCAGTACAGGGGGTTAATCAGCCCCAGCATTTT.

This clone was recorded a few times. The rearrangement links TRBV28 to TRBJ2-1, with D perhaps TRBD1 (6 bases). The V and J ends lost 5 bases and 5 bases respectively, with 10 bases between them. This CDR3 comprises 13 residues. Germline lookup yields CDR1 MDHEN and CDR2 SYDVKM. Here the CDR3 DNA reads TGTGCCAGCAGTCCCGGGACAAACAATGAGCAGTTCTTC. This gives the protein CASSPGTNNEQFF.

This clone was recorded a few times. The genes are TRBV6-5 and TRBJ2-3, with D perhaps matching TRBD1 (7 bases). Per the germline V gene, CDR1 is MNHEY and CDR2 is SVGAGI. The CDR3 is 14 amino acids. Trimming pared 2 bases from V and 5 bases from J, leaving 11 bases between. CDR3 sequence (DNA): TGTGCCAGCAGTTACCGGGGGACAGAAGATACGCAGTATTTT. Residues: CASSYRGTEDTQYF.

The J gene is TRBJ2-7, the V gene TRBV18; TRBD1 matches at 8 bases. CDR1 KGHSH and CDR2 LQKENI come from the germline V gene. The CDR3 has 15 residues. After removal of 2 bases from V and 10 bases from J, the junction contained 13 bases not matched to a gene. The CDR3 DNA reads as TGTGCCAGCTCACCAGTGGGGCAGGGGGCCACACTCCAGTACTTC. It translates to CASSPVGQGATLQYF.

The V call is TRBV10-3, the J call TRBJ2-7; 12 bases are a match to TRBD2. Germline V lookup: CDR1 ENHRY, CDR2 SYGVKD. V shed 3 bases and J 5 bases; nucleotides not matched to a gene: 8. This CDR3 contains 16 residues. This CDR3 reads CAISEVLTSGSNEQYF. The CDR3 DNA reads TGTGCCATCAGTGAAGTTTTGACTAGCGGGAGCAACGAGCAGTACTTC.

This clone was observed a few times. The CDR3 DNA follows: TGTGCCAGCAGCTGGGCCCCACAGGGGGCGTATGACTATGGCTACACCTTC. This sequence encodes CASSWAPQGAYDYGYTF. This chain joins TRBV5-4 and TRBJ1-2, with TRBD1 matching over 9 bases. CDR1 and CDR2 (germline): SGHNT, YYREEE (reference sequence). Losses at the gene ends were 3 bases for V and 3 bases for J; bases not matched to a gene: 12. The CDR3 length is 17 residues.

By share of the sample, this clone is medium-sized. The V and J genes are TRBV5-3 and TRBJ1-5, with TRBD1 identical over 9 bases. TRBV5-3 falls under the ORF class, with uncertain function. Losses at the gene ends were 5 bases for V and 6 bases for J; bases not matched to a gene: 12. The CDR3 loop spans 16 amino acids. CDR3 nucleotides: TGTGCCAGAAGTTTTCCGGGACAGGGAAAAGGTCAGCCCCAGCATTTT. Its translation: CARSFPGQGKGQPQHF.

The rearrangement joins TRBV11-2 to TRBJ2-7; D is unresolved. Germline V gives CDR1 SGHAT, CDR2 FQNNGV. Trimming shortened V by 5 bases and J by 3 bases, and 5 bases separated the two germline ends. This CDR3 has 11 residues. The CDR3 DNA is TGTGCCAGCAGCGCTAACTACGAGCAGTACTTC. As protein: CASSANYEQYF.

The count of this clone is one. The V call is TRBV7-9, the J call TRBJ1-1; 7 positions match TRBD1. V lost 5 bases to trimming and J lost 2 bases; unmatched junction nucleotides: 8. The CDR3 has 15 amino acids. In germline, CDR1 is SEHNR, CDR2 FQNEAQ (reference sequence). CDR3 DNA: TGTGCCAGCAGCCCGGGTGACAGGGTAAACACTGAAGCTTTCTTT. It is translated as CASSPGDRVNTEAFF. The full variable domain, with the rest looked up from reference TRBV7-9 and TRBJ1-1, is DTGVSQNPRHKITKRGQNVTFRCDPISEHNRLYWYRQTLGQGPEFLTYFQNEAQLEKSRLLSDRFSAERPKGSFSTLEIQRTEQGDSAMYLCASSPGDRVNTEAFFGQGTRLTVV.

The J gene is TRBJ2-2, the V gene TRBV15; D unclear. The germline gives CDR1 LNHNV, CDR2 YYDKDF (reference sequence). V dropped 8 bases and J dropped 5 bases, with 6 bases sitting between them. The CDR3 sequence is 11 residues long. CDR3 loop: CATAQTGELFF. DNA of the CDR3: TGTGCCACCGCACAGACCGGGGAGCTGTTTTTT.

V usage is TRBV14 and J usage is TRBJ2-7, with a possible D match to TRBD2 (6 bases). The ends were cut back, 1 base at V and 2 bases at J, with 9 bases in the middle. Germline CDR1 reads SGHDN; CDR2 reads FVKESK. The CDR3 length is 14 residues. The CDR3 reads CASSQGSGAYEQYF. CDR3 bases: TGTGCCAGCAGCCAAGGTAGCGGAGCCTACGAGCAGTACTTC.

V is TRBV6-1 and J is TRBJ1-5, with 11 positions matching TRBD1. The ends lost 5 bases at V and 2 bases at J; junction bases unmatched: 2. The CDR3 has 15 amino acids. Germline CDR1 reads MNHNS; CDR2 reads SASEGT. This chain's CDR3 is CASSRTGGGNQPQHF. In DNA, the CDR3 is TGTGCCAGCAGTCGGACAGGGGGCGGCAATCAGCCCCAGCATTTT.

The genes are TRBV9 and TRBJ2-1; a possible D gene is TRBD2 (6 bases). Germline CDR1 and CDR2: SGDLS and YYNGEE. V was clipped by 3 bases and J by 6 bases, with 13 bases between them. The CDR3 covers 14 residues. The CDR3 bases are TGTGCCAGCAGCGCTCAAGGACTACTCAATGAGCAGTTCTTC. Its translation: CASSAQGLLNEQFF.

This rearrangement joins TRBV25-1 to TRBJ1-2; unclear D gene. The CDR3 has 15 amino acids. The germline CDR1 and CDR2 sequences are MGHDK and SYGVNS. Trimming removed 3 bases at V and 8 bases at J, with 19 bases between. In DNA form, the CDR3 reads TGTGCCAGCAGTGACCCTGGGAGAGGGTTGGGGGGCTACACCTTC. Translation gives CASSDPGRGLGGYTF.

In this sample, this clone turned up a few times. V usage is TRBV27 and J usage is TRBJ1-5; 7 positions match TRBD1. J gave up 4 bases and V 6 bases, and 3 bases lay outside the gene matches. CDR3 length equals 13 residues. Germline values: CDR1 MNHEY, CDR2 SMNVEV (reference sequence). CDR3 DNA sequence: TGTGCCAGCAGAGAGGACAGGAATCAGCCCCAGCATTTT. It is translated as CASREDRNQPQHF.

The rearrangement links TRBV7-2 to TRBJ2-5; D ambiguous. V lost 1 base to trimming and J lost 2 bases, with 8 bases between them. The CDR3 runs to 14 residues. Germline assignment: CDR1 SGHTA and CDR2 FQGNSA. The CDR3 region is CASSLDSGQETQYF. The CDR3 nucleotides read TGTGCCAGCAGCTTAGATTCAGGACAAGAGACCCAGTACTTC.

As DNA, the CDR3 is TGTGCCAGCAGTTTTATCTGGGGACAGGGTCTCTACGAGCAGTACTTC. Protein: CASSFIWGQGLYEQYF. V usage is TRBV28 and J usage is TRBJ2-7, with 9 bases lining up with TRBD1. CDR3 length: 16 amino acids. V trimming: 3 bases; J trimming: 3 bases; junction bases outside the gene matches: 9. From germline, CDR1 is MDHEN and CDR2 SYDVKM.

The chain has TRBV7-3 and TRBJ1-3, with 8 bases lining up with TRBD1. V shed 4 bases, J shed 0 bases, and the junction held 2 bases outside the gene matches. CDR1 is SGHTA and CDR2 is FQGTGA in the germline V gene. The CDR3 totals 15 residues. The CDR3 DNA follows: TGTGCCAGCAGCTGGGGGACAGGCTCTGGAAACACCATATATTTT. It specifies CASSWGTGSGNTIYF. The whole variable domain, remainder taken from reference TRBV7-3 and TRBJ1-3, is GAGVSQTPSNKVTEKGKYVELRCDPISGHTALYWYRQSLGQGPEFLIYFQGTGAADDSGLPNDRFFAVRPEGSVSTLKIQRTERGDSAVYLCASSWGTGSGNTIYFGEGSWLTVV.

CDR3 DNA sequence: TGTGCCAGCAGTTTTTCAGCGGGAGGGCTGTCGGGGGAGCTGTTTTTT. Residues: CASSFSAGGLSGELFF. The chain couples TRBV27 to TRBJ2-2, with 10 bases aligning to TRBD2. The CDR3 is 16 amino acids. Germline loops: CDR1 MNHEY, CDR2 SMNVEV (reference sequence). The V and J ends lost 3 bases and 8 bases, in that order; junction bases with no gene match: 9.

V is TRBV5-1 and J is TRBJ2-3; 13 bases fit TRBD2. Germline V gives CDR1 SGHRS, CDR2 YFSETQ. There are 17 residues in the CDR3. The V gene end was trimmed by 4 bases and the J gene end by 1 base; junction bases not matched to a gene: 6. The CDR3 region is CASSGGLAGAGTDTQYF. CDR3 nucleotide sequence: TGCGCCAGCAGCGGCGGACTAGCGGGAGCGGGCACAGATACGCAGTATTTT.